Shown below are 26 T cell receptor beta chains from a single sample sequenced in a study of OX40 agonist ivuxolimab in advanced cancers. Libraries were prepared by immunoSEQ multiplex PCR; TCRdb keeps only in-frame clonotypes and omits some of them. There are 30,000 to 40,000 clones in the sample; roughly three quarters occur only once, and about 14% lies in the top ten. This specimen consisted of CD4+ or CD8+ T cells sorted from blood, obtained in a trial of the OX40 agonist ivuxolimab. The receptors come from an adult with an advanced solid tumor such as melanoma, head and neck, liver or kidney cancer.

The chain links TRBV11-3 to TRBJ2-1, with 9 bases matching TRBD1. The V gene's germline CDR1 is SGHNT and CDR2 YENEEA. The CDR3 loop spans 15 amino acids. V lost 5 bases and J lost 1; bases outside the gene matches: 3. CDR3 DNA: TGTGCCAGCAGCCCCGGGACAGGGTCCTACAATGAGCAGTTCTTC. It yields the protein CASSPGTGSYNEQFF.

This clone was recorded only once. The chain has TRBV19 and TRBJ2-1; D is ambiguous. Germline V gene sequence: CDR1 LNHDA, CDR2 SQIVND (reference sequence). Trimming removed 6 bases at V and 16 bases at J, with 25 bases between. This CDR3 contains 14 residues. This chain's CDR3 is CASSPDGKGSVKFF. CDR3 DNA: TGTGCCAGTAGCCCCGATGGGAAGGGTTCTGTGAAATTCTTC.

The V call is TRBV7-9, the J call TRBJ2-5, with 9 positions matching TRBD1. This CDR3 comprises 14 residues. CDR1 and CDR2 from the germline V gene are SEHNR and FQNEAQ (reference sequence). With 2 bases clipped from V and 4 bases from J, the junction kept 2 bases outside the gene matches. The CDR3 DNA reads TGTGCCAGCAGCTTATGGACAGGGGTAGAGACCCAGTACTTC. It codes for CASSLWTGVETQYF.

The chain carries TRBV15 and TRBJ2-5; no clear D. This CDR3 comprises 13 residues. Germline V gene sequence: CDR1 LNHNV, CDR2 YYDKDF (reference sequence). Trimming left V 1 base short and J 4 bases short, with 7 bases between. CDR3 nucleotide sequence: TGTGCCACCAGCAGAGGAGGTAGAGAGACCCAGTACTTC. Amino acid sequence: CATSRGGRETQYF.

This clone was counted only a few times. The V and J genes are TRBV10-1 and TRBJ2-3; D perhaps matches TRBD1 (6 bases). Trimming shortened V by 3 bases and J by 1 base, and 11 bases separated the two germline ends. In germline, CDR1 is WNHNN, CDR2 SYGVQD (reference sequence). The CDR3 totals 15 residues. In DNA form, the CDR3 reads TGCGCCAGCAGTGACCCAGGGGTGGGCACAGATACGCAGTATTTT. It specifies CASSDPGVGTDTQYF.

This chain joins TRBV5-8 and TRBJ2-3; D may correspond to TRBD1 or TRBD2 (6 bases each). Germline CDR1 is SGHTS and CDR2 is YDEGEE. The CDR3 has 14 amino acids. V dropped 8 bases and J dropped 3 bases, with 16 bases sitting between them. The CDR3 loop is CARDQGRITDTQYF. The CDR3 DNA is TGTGCCAGGGATCAGGGGAGGATTACAGATACGCAGTATTTT.

The rearrangement links TRBV25-1 to TRBJ1-5; D may be TRBD1 (5 bases). V lost 0 bases and J lost 6, with 18 bases in between. This CDR3 is 17 amino acids long. Germline V gene sequence: CDR1 MGHDK, CDR2 SYGVNS. CDR3 in DNA: TGTGCCAGCAGTGAATATAGGAGGAAAGGGGTAAGTCAGCCCCAGCATTTT. It specifies CASSEYRRKGVSQPQHF.

The gene calls are TRBV10-3 and TRBJ1-4, with TRBD1 matching over 10 bases. Trimming took 8 bases from V and 7 from J; bases not matched to a gene: 10. Germline V gives CDR1 ENHRY, CDR2 SYGVKD. This CDR3 is 15 amino acids long. In DNA form, the CDR3 reads TGTGCCATCTCAATGACAGGGGGCGCAAGTGAAAAACTGTTTTTT. Translating it yields CAISMTGGASEKLFF.

This clone was detected only a few times. The rearrangement uses TRBV7-3 and TRBJ1-1, with TRBD1 as a possible D gene (6 bases). Per germline, CDR1 SGHTA and CDR2 FQGTGA. The CDR3 is 14 amino acids. The V end was cut by 5 bases, the J end by 0 bases, with 10 bases between. The CDR3: CASSPGQLNTEAFF. The CDR3 DNA reads as TGTGCCAGCAGCCCCGGACAGTTGAACACTGAAGCTTTCTTT. Full variable domain (remainder filled in from reference TRBV7-3 and TRBJ1-1): GAGVSQTPSNKVTEKGKYVELRCDPISGHTALYWYRQSLGQGPEFLIYFQGTGAADDSGLPNDRFFAVRPEGSVSTLKIQRTERGDSAVYLCASSPGQLNTEAFFGQGTRLTVV.

The rearrangement joins TRBV6-1 to TRBJ2-5; D ambiguous. The V end lost 1 base, the J end lost 7 bases, and 4 bases lay between the germline ends. This CDR3 comprises 11 residues. The germline CDR1 and CDR2 sequences are MNHNS and SASEGT. The CDR3 is CASSEEGTQYF. As DNA, the CDR3 is TGTGCCAGCAGTGAAGAGGGGACCCAGTACTTC.

This clone is medium-sized by share. The rearrangement joins TRBV15 to TRBJ2-7; 10 nucleotides line up with TRBD1. Germline V CDR1 and CDR2: LNHNV, YYDKDF (reference sequence). CDR3 length equals 15 residues. Germline trimming cut 6 bases from V and 1 base from J; bases unmatched to any gene: 6. The CDR3 here is CATSTGQGESYEQYF. CDR3 bases: TGTGCCACCAGTACTGGACAGGGGGAATCCTACGAGCAGTACTTC.

The chain uses TRBV28 and TRBJ2-1; a possible D gene is TRBD1 (6 bases). V lost 10 bases and J lost 8, with 24 bases in between. The length of the CDR3 is 15 residues. Looked up from germline, CDR1 is MDHEN and CDR2 is SYDVKM. Here the CDR3 reads CAILQAQGVNDEQFF. For the CDR3, the DNA is TGTGCCATACTACAGGCACAGGGAGTTAACGATGAGCAGTTCTTC.

The chain recombines TRBV6-1 with TRBJ1-5; D not certain. Germline-derived CDR1 and CDR2 are MNHNS and SASEGT. The V end was cut by 3 bases, the J end by 2 bases, with 8 bases between. This CDR3 is built from 14 residues. The CDR3 reads CASSDNRGNQPQHF. CDR3 bases: TGTGCCAGCAGTGATAATAGGGGCAATCAGCCCCAGCATTTT.

The V and J genes are TRBV29-1 and TRBJ1-1, with 10 bases lining up with TRBD1. J lost 4 bases, V lost 4 bases, and 6 bases had no gene match. Germline loops: CDR1 SQVTM, CDR2 ANQGSEA. There are 14 residues in the CDR3. DNA of the CDR3: TGCAGCGTTGCCACGGACAGGGGGGTCACTGAAGCTTTCTTT. This gives the protein CSVATDRGVTEAFF.

This clone was picked up a small number of times. The rearrangement uses TRBV19 and TRBJ1-5; no clear D. The CDR3 loop spans 15 amino acids. The germline V gene has CDR1 LNHDA and CDR2 SQIVND (reference sequence). V was shortened by 8 bases and J by 2 bases, with 16 bases between the two germline ends. CDR3: CASEVMGSGNQPQHF. In DNA, the CDR3 is TGTGCCAGTGAGGTCATGGGCAGCGGCAATCAGCCCCAGCATTTT. Full variable domain (outside the CDR3, taken from reference TRBV19 and TRBJ1-5): DGGITQSPKYLFRKEGQNVTLSCEQNLNHDAMYWYRQDPGQGLRLIYYSQIVNDFQKGDIAEGYSVSREKKESFPLTVTSAQKNPTAFYLCASEVMGSGNQPQHFGDGTRLSIL.

The chain joins TRBV7-3 to TRBJ2-1; D possibly corresponds to TRBD1 (5 bases). The CDR3 has 15 amino acids. CDR1 and CDR2 from the germline V gene are SGHTA and FQGTGA. With 2 bases removed from V and 4 bases from J, the gap between germline ends came to 12 bases. CDR3: CASSLQGLGYNEQFF. The CDR3 region has the DNA TGTGCCAGCAGCTTACAGGGCTTGGGGTACAATGAGCAGTTCTTC.

This chain links TRBV27 with TRBJ1-5, with no clear D. Germline CDR1 MNHEY, CDR2 SMNVEV (reference sequence). Trimming removed 8 bases from V and 4 bases from J, with 6 bases in between. The CDR3 has 11 residues. The CDR3 reads CASGINQPQHF. The CDR3 DNA is TGTGCCAGCGGGATTAATCAGCCCCAGCATTTT.

This rearrangement joins TRBV28 to TRBJ1-1; D is uncertain. Trimming took 8 bases from V and 4 from J, leaving 8 bases between them. The V gene's germline CDR1 is MDHEN and CDR2 SYDVKM. The CDR3 consists of 11 residues. The CDR3 region is CASVAGTEAFF. In DNA, the CDR3 is TGTGCCAGCGTGGCGGGCACTGAAGCTTTCTTT. Using reference TRBV28 and TRBJ1-1 for the parts outside the CDR3, the full variable domain is DVKVTQSSRYLVKRTGEKVFLECVQDMDHENMFWYRQDPGLGLRLIYFSYDVKMKEKGDIPEGYSVSREKKERFSLILESASTNQTSMYLCASVAGTEAFFGQGTRLTVV.

The CDR3 region is CASSSSGGGTDTQYF. The CDR3 coding sequence is TGTGCCAGCAGCTCTAGCGGGGGCGGCACAGATACGCAGTATTTT. The chain recombines TRBV7-9 with TRBJ2-3; 10 nucleotides match TRBD2. The CDR3 covers 15 residues. V lost 4 bases and J lost 1; bases outside the gene matches: 2. CDR1 and CDR2 (germline): SEHNR, FQNEAQ (reference sequence).

This chain joins TRBV2 and TRBJ2-1; 13 nucleotides line up with TRBD2. This CDR3 is built from 12 residues. CDR1 is SNHLY, CDR2 FYNNEI, per germline. V lost 11 bases, J lost 10 bases, and 5 bases stayed unmatched. The CDR3 DNA reads TGTGCCGGCGGGGGACTAGCGGGGGAGCAGTTCTTC. Translated: CAGGGLAGEQFF.

The chain uses TRBV9 and TRBJ1-4, with D hard to call. Germline-derived CDR1 and CDR2 are SGDLS and YYNGEE. This CDR3 has 13 residues. Trimming took off 0 bases at V and 7 bases at J, with 7 bases between the two ends. This CDR3 reads CASSVDVGEKLFF. The CDR3 DNA follows: TGTGCCAGCAGCGTAGATGTCGGTGAAAAACTGTTTTTT.

The chain links TRBV6-1 to TRBJ1-1, with unresolved D. Between the trimmed V and J ends, which lost 6 bases and 4 bases, there was a span of 9 bases. Germline CDR1 MNHNS, CDR2 SASEGT. This CDR3 spans 12 amino acids. The CDR3 protein is CASRVSGTEAFF. CDR3 nucleotides: TGTGCCAGCAGGGTTAGCGGCACTGAAGCTTTCTTT.

The chain joins TRBV5-8 to TRBJ2-1, with TRBD2 identical over 7 bases. The CDR3 length is 15 residues. V gave up 1 base and J gave up 10 bases; unmatched junction bases: 11. Germline CDR1 and CDR2: SGHTS and YDEGEE. The CDR3 sequence: CASSLRLAGGGEQFF. The CDR3 coding sequence is TGTGCCAGCAGCTTGAGACTCGCAGGCGGGGGAGAGCAGTTCTTC.

V and J are TRBV18 and TRBJ2-1, with D perhaps TRBD2 (5 bases). CDR3 length equals 14 residues. CDR1 and CDR2 from the germline V gene are KGHSH and LQKENI. V lost 3 bases and J 7 bases, leaving 13 bases between the germline ends. CDR3: CASSPSPGINEQFF. The CDR3 DNA sequence: TGTGCCAGCTCACCCTCTCCCGGGATAAATGAGCAGTTCTTC.

The chain is built from TRBV30 and TRBJ1-5, with 8 bases aligning to TRBD1. CDR1 and CDR2 (germline): GTSNPN, SVGIG (reference sequence). V lost 4 bases to trimming and J lost 2 bases; unmatched junction nucleotides: 7. The CDR3 runs 15 residues. The CDR3 loop is CAWTPGGSGNQPQHF. CDR3 bases: TGTGCCTGGACCCCAGGGGGCAGCGGCAATCAGCCCCAGCATTTT.

The gene calls are TRBV21-1 and TRBJ2-3; the table's D gene call, TRBD2, was not cross checked with the DNA. TRBV21-1 is a pseudogene locus. There are 15 residues in the CDR3. The CDR3 bases are TGTGCCAGCAGTATCGTATTAGTCATGCAAGATACGCAGTATTTT. This gives the protein CASSIVLVMQDTQYF.